This TCR beta chain appears in the sequencing data of a study of blood T cell repertoires in COVID-19. The overall study: T cells, B-cell-depleted T cells, or PBMCs supplied cDNA or gDNA.

CDR1 SGHVS and CDR2 FQNEAQ come from the germline V gene. CDR3 length: 13 amino acids. The V and J ends lost 6 bases and 7 bases respectively, with 12 bases between them. Methods used by the authors: Amplification of reference gene primers was used by the study to estimate nucleated cell counts. Measured with immunoSEQ multiplex PCR; TCRdb has only the in-frame clones, and not every one. V and J calls plus clone size are reproduced from that table; the DNA served to infer D and trimming. The sample records about 120,000 clones, about three quarters being singletons. V is TRBV7-8 and J is TRBJ1-4, with D perhaps TRBD1 (6 bases). Sequenced input: peripheral blood. The clonotype originates from a man aged 65-85 years with acute or convalescent COVID-19. In DNA, the CDR3 is TGTGCCAGCAGACCACAGGGAGCTGAAAAACTGTTTTTT. Translation gives CASRPQGAEKLFF.